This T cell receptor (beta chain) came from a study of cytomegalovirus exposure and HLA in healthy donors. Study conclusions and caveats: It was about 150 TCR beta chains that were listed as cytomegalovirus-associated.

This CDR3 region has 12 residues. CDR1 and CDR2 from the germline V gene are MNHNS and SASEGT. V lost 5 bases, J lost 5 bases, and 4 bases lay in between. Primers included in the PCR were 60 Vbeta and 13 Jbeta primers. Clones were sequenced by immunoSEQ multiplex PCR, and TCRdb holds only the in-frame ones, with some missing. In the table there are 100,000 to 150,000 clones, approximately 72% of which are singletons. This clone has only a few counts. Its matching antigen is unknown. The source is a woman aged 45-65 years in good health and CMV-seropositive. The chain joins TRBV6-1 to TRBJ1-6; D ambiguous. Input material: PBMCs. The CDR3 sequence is CASSPHNSPLHF. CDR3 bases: TGTGCCAGCAGTCCTCATAATTCACCCCTCCACTTT.